Below are 29 T cell receptor beta chains sequenced from a single sample in a study of response to subunit inactivated influenza vaccine. In TCRdb, the RT-PCR reads were re-called with MiXCR into one record per CDR3 protein. In the table there are hundreds of thousands of distinct CDR3 sequences, approximately 17% of which are singletons. The specimen was PBMCs from blood, collected 4 to 6 days after vaccination. The origin of the receptors is a man aged 50-60 years who received an inactivated influenza vaccine.

The V call is TRBV4-1, the J call TRBJ2-3, with TRBD2 identical over 7 bases. The CDR3 consists of 15 residues. Germline CDR1 is MGHRA and CDR2 is YSYEKL. V shed 2 bases and J 2 bases; nucleotides not matched to a gene: 4. The CDR3 loop reads CASSQPGLHTDTQYF. DNA of the CDR3: TGCGCCAGCAGCCAACCGGGACTACACACAGATACGCAGTATTTT.

The chain joins TRBV7-2 to TRBJ2-5; 10 bases align to TRBD2. Germline V CDR1 and CDR2: SGHTA, FQGNSA. Trimming cost V 1 base and J 0 bases; bases outside gene matches: 8. CDR3 size: 18 residues. The CDR3 sequence is CASSLGRLAGEYQETQYF. The CDR3 DNA reads as TGTGCCAGCAGCTTAGGGCGGCTAGCGGGGGAGTACCAAGAGACCCAGTACTTC.

The CDR3 here is CATSVGGSHSNQPQHF. The CDR3 DNA is TGTGCCACCAGTGTGGGGGGCTCTCATAGCAATCAGCCCCAGCATTTT. The gene calls are TRBV24-1 and TRBJ1-5; tentative D call: TRBD1 (6 bases). Trimming removed 5 bases at V and 0 bases at J, with 13 bases between. CDR3 length: 16 residues. Germline-derived CDR1 and CDR2 are KGHDR and SFDVKD.

This clonotype was detected a few times. Here the CDR3 reads CASSSFWDRGNNEQFF. CDR3 sequence (DNA): TGTGCCAGCAGTTCTTTCTGGGATAGGGGAAACAATGAGCAGTTCTTC. The chain carries TRBV12-3 or TRBV12-4 and TRBJ2-1; perhaps TRBD1 as D (5 bases). The CDR3 spans 16 residues. V lost 4 bases and J 5 bases, leaving 18 bases between the germline ends.

This clonotype has at least ten counts. The chain combines TRBV30 with TRBJ1-1, with D perhaps TRBD1 (5 bases). The germline gives CDR1 GTSNPN, CDR2 SVGIG (reference sequence). V lost 4 bases, J lost 2 bases, and 14 bases lay in between. The CDR3 contains 14 residues. Here the CDR3 reads CAWTPGTANTEAFF. CDR3 nucleotides: TGTGCCTGGACCCCCGGGACGGCAAACACTGAAGCTTTCTTT.

This clonotype came up many times. This chain connects TRBV12-3 or TRBV12-4 to TRBJ2-1, with D uncertain. The CDR3 loop spans 13 amino acids. Trimming cost V 1 base and J 4 bases, with 5 bases left between them. In DNA form, the CDR3 reads TGTGCCAGCAGTTTAGGCAGTTACAATGAGCAGTTCTTC. Protein: CASSLGSYNEQFF.

This clonotype was recorded a few times. The chain's CDR3 is CSARDSSGLATGANVLTF. In DNA form, the CDR3 reads TGCAGTGCTAGAGATTCCTCGGGACTTGCAACTGGGGCCAACGTCCTGACTTTC. This rearrangement joins TRBV20-1 to TRBJ2-6; a weak D match, TRBD2 (6 bases). Trimming took off 0 bases at V and 2 bases at J, with 17 bases between the two ends. From germline, CDR1 is DFQATT and CDR2 SNEGSKA (reference sequence). The CDR3 contains 18 residues.

This clonotype came up a few times. This chain connects TRBV30 to TRBJ2-7; D perhaps matches TRBD1 (6 bases). The germline gives CDR1 GTSNPN, CDR2 SVGIG (reference sequence). CDR3 length equals 15 residues. The germline V and J ends were trimmed by 2 bases and 0 bases, with 14 bases remaining between them. CDR3 in DNA: TGTGCCTGGAGTAAAGGACAGTTGAGCTCCTACGAGCAGTACTTC. Amino acid sequence: CAWSKGQLSSYEQYF.

This clonotype was counted ten times or more. The chain links TRBV28 to TRBJ2-6; D is possibly TRBD2 (6 bases). Between the trimmed V and J ends, which lost 3 bases and 0 bases, there was a span of 12 bases. In germline, CDR1 is MDHEN, CDR2 SYDVKM. The CDR3 has 17 amino acids. Here the CDR3 reads CASSFRGLPSGANVLTF. The CDR3 DNA is TGTGCCAGCAGTTTTCGGGGACTTCCCTCTGGGGCCAACGTCCTGACTTTC.

The J gene is TRBJ2-3, the V gene TRBV7-3; 7 nucleotides align to TRBD2. Germline assignment: CDR1 SGHTA and CDR2 FQGTGA. There are 15 residues in the CDR3. The J segment lost 5 bases and the V segment lost 1 base, leaving 6 bases of the junction unmatched. CDR3: CASSLRGGRGDTQYF. The CDR3 nucleotides read TGTGCCAGCAGCTTAAGAGGCGGGAGAGGAGATACGCAGTATTTT.

There are a few counts of this clonotype. The J gene is TRBJ2-5, the V gene TRBV12-3 or TRBV12-4; TRBD1 aligns across 7 bases. The CDR3 loop spans 18 amino acids. V lost 2 bases and J lost 2; bases outside the gene matches: 14. In nucleotides, the CDR3 is TGTGCCAGCAGTTTAAAAGCGATAGGGACAGACCAACAAGAGACCCAGTACTTC. It is translated as CASSLKAIGTDQQETQYF.

The count of this clonotype is one. The chain employs TRBV15 and TRBJ2-3; 8 bases agree with TRBD2. CDR3 size: 18 residues. The V gene's germline CDR1 is LNHNV and CDR2 YYDKDF (reference sequence). V dropped 0 bases and J dropped 8; count of bases not matched to a gene: 16. The CDR3 spells CATSRDPRLAGKNGTQYF. The DNA of the CDR3 is TGTGCCACCAGCAGAGATCCCCGTTTAGCGGGGAAGAACGGTACGCAGTATTTT.

This clonotype was counted a few times. The chain uses TRBV28 and TRBJ1-6; perhaps TRBD1 as D (5 bases). The V and J ends lost 5 bases and 5 bases respectively, with 19 bases between them. The germline V gene encodes CDR1 MDHEN and CDR2 SYDVKM. The CDR3 consists of 17 residues. Here the CDR3 reads CASSPVTAGVHNSPLHF. Written as DNA, the CDR3 is TGTGCCAGCAGTCCCGTGACAGCCGGAGTACATAATTCACCCCTCCACTTT.

This clonotype was counted between two and nine times. V is TRBV20-1 and J is TRBJ2-2, with D perhaps matching TRBD1 (6 bases). There are 16 residues in the CDR3. Germline loops: CDR1 DFQATT, CDR2 SNEGSKA (reference sequence). The V end was cut by 0 bases, the J end by 4 bases, with 15 bases between. CDR3 in DNA: TGCAGTGCTAGAGATCCCAAAGGACAGATCACCGGGGAGCTGTTTTTT. Translating it yields CSARDPKGQITGELFF.

The chain recombines TRBV7-2 with TRBJ2-1; TRBD2 aligns across 8 bases. The length of the CDR3 is 16 residues. Germline assignment: CDR1 SGHTA and CDR2 FQGNSA. The V and J ends lost 1 base and 3 bases, in that order; junction bases with no gene match: 5. CDR3 nucleotide sequence: TGTGCCAGCAGCTTAGAGAGCGGGAGATACTACAATGAGCAGTTCTTC. It is translated as CASSLESGRYYNEQFF.

V usage is TRBV20-1 and J usage is TRBJ1-5, with 8 bases aligning to TRBD1. V was clipped by 3 bases and J by 7 bases; unmatched bases: 5. The length of the CDR3 is 13 residues. Germline values: CDR1 DFQATT, CDR2 SNEGSKA (reference sequence). CDR3 residues: CSASEGDRQPQHF. The CDR3 nucleotides are TGCAGTGCTAGCGAAGGGGACAGGCAGCCCCAGCATTTT.

The rearrangement joins TRBV7-9 to TRBJ2-3, with D hard to call. CDR3 length equals 15 residues. Germline CDR1 is SEHNR and CDR2 is FQNEAQ (reference sequence). The V and J ends lost 0 bases and 2 bases respectively, with 9 bases between them. For the CDR3, the DNA is TGTGCCAGCAGCTTAGCTCTCCTCATCACAGATACGCAGTATTTT. It translates to CASSLALLITDTQYF. Complete variable domain (other parts from reference TRBV7-9 and TRBJ2-3): DTGVSQNPRHKITKRGQNVTFRCDPISEHNRLYWYRQTLGQGPEFLTYFQNEAQLEKSRLLSDRFSAERPKGSFSTLEIQRTEQGDSAMYLCASSLALLITDTQYFGPGTRLTVL.

This chain joins TRBV28 and TRBJ2-7; 7 nucleotides align to TRBD1. J lost 0 bases, V lost 6 bases, and 11 bases had no gene match. Germline lookup yields CDR1 MDHEN and CDR2 SYDVKM. The CDR3 is 16 amino acids. CDR3 nucleotide sequence: TGTGCCAGCAGCCCCAACAGGGGTCCAAACTCCTACGAGCAGTACTTC. Translating gives CASSPNRGPNSYEQYF.

This chain links TRBV4-2 with TRBJ2-3; 14 nucleotides line up with TRBD2. Germline V CDR1 and CDR2: LGHNA, YNFKEQ. V dropped 5 bases and J dropped 4; count of bases not matched to a gene: 5. The CDR3 length is 16 residues. The CDR3 nucleotides read TGTGCCAGCAGCTTGGGACTAGCGGGAGTTTCAGATACGCAGTATTTT. It encodes CASSLGLAGVSDTQYF.

The chain links TRBV6-5 to TRBJ1-2; D not resolved. CDR1 and CDR2 (germline): MNHEY, SVGAGI. The CDR3 sequence is 15 residues long. V shed 5 bases and J shed 0 bases, with 13 bases lying between them. In DNA, the CDR3 is TGTGCCAGCAGTACTCCGGGCCGAGCTAACTATGGCTACACCTTC. Encoded protein: CASSTPGRANYGYTF.

In its sample, this clonotype was seen a few times. V is TRBV12-3 or TRBV12-4 and J is TRBJ1-5; D may be TRBD1 (5 bases). CDR3 length: 15 residues. With 6 bases removed from V and 0 bases from J, the gap between germline ends came to 12 bases. Here the CDR3 DNA reads TGTGCCAGCAGAACGACAGATTATAGCAATCAGCCCCAGCATTTT. Residues: CASRTTDYSNQPQHF.

The J gene is TRBJ1-2, the V gene TRBV25-1; unclear D gene. Germline CDR1 and CDR2: MGHDK and SYGVNS. The CDR3 contains 14 residues. V was pared by 6 bases and J by 1 base, with 12 bases between. The DNA for the CDR3 is TGTGCCAGCAGCGCGGCAGGATTTAACTATGGCTACACCTTC. It is translated as CASSAAGFNYGYTF.

In this sample, this clonotype turned up a few times. The CDR3 reads CSVVKQGRNTEAFF. The CDR3 nucleotides read TGCAGCGTCGTTAAACAGGGGAGGAACACTGAAGCTTTCTTT. This chain links TRBV29-1 with TRBJ1-1; 7 nucleotides align to TRBD1. This CDR3 spans 14 amino acids. The junction had 8 bases not matched to a gene; V was cut back by 6 bases and J by 1 base. CDR1 and CDR2 (germline): SQVTM, ANQGSEA.

This clonotype has a handful of counts. This chain uses TRBV4-3 with TRBJ2-1; a possible D gene is TRBD2 (7 bases). V lost 8 bases and J 3 bases, leaving 17 bases between the germline ends. Germline V gene sequence: CDR1 LGHNA, CDR2 YSLEER. This CDR3 is 15 amino acids long. CDR3 nucleotides: TGCGCCAGCGGACAGAGGGAGGGTTTCTACAATGAGCAGTTCTTC. This encodes CASGQREGFYNEQFF.

The CDR3 nucleotides read TGTGCCAGCAGCTTAGTAGGCGGGGGAGGTCGTGGCTACACCTTC. This gives the protein CASSLVGGGGRGYTF. The chain has TRBV7-9 and TRBJ1-2; D may be TRBD1 (5 bases). The CDR3 is 15 amino acids. Trimming removed 1 base from V and 7 bases from J, with 16 bases in between. Germline assignment: CDR1 SEHNR and CDR2 FQNEAQ (reference sequence).

This clonotype was picked up a small number of times. The chain carries TRBV5-1 and TRBJ2-1; TRBD2 agrees at 7 bases. Germline V gives CDR1 SGHRS, CDR2 YFSETQ. This CDR3 has 14 amino acids. With 4 bases clipped from V and 4 bases from J, the junction kept 5 bases outside the gene matches. CDR3 amino acids: CASSSRGGYNEQFF. The CDR3 bases are TGCGCCAGCAGCAGTCGCGGGGGTTACAATGAGCAGTTCTTC.

The chain joins TRBV29-1 to TRBJ2-1, with TRBD2 matching 14 bases. The CDR3 consists of 16 residues. J gave up 7 bases and V 1 base, and 6 bases lay outside the gene matches. CDR1 is SQVTM, CDR2 ANQGSEA, per germline. CDR3 DNA: TGCAGCGTTGAAGCGCGGCGACTAGCGGGGGGGAATGAGCAGTTCTTC. Encoded protein: CSVEARRLAGGNEQFF.

This clonotype was observed a few times. The chain joins TRBV20-1 to TRBJ2-3; D not resolved. The germline gives CDR1 DFQATT, CDR2 SNEGSKA (reference sequence). V lost 0 bases, J lost 6 bases, and 10 bases lay in between. This CDR3 contains 13 residues. The CDR3 nucleotides are TGCAGTGCTAGAGATTTGGGTAGCGATACGCAGTATTTT. This sequence encodes CSARDLGSDTQYF.

This clonotype occurred a few times. The genes are TRBV20-1 and TRBJ1-4, with 7 bases that match TRBD1. This CDR3 is built from 15 residues. Germline V CDR1 and CDR2: DFQATT, SNEGSKA (reference sequence). The V gene end was trimmed by 1 base and the J gene end by 1 base; junction bases not matched to a gene: 3. The CDR3 sequence: CSARADRVTNEKLFF. CDR3 nucleotide sequence: TGCAGTGCTAGAGCCGACAGGGTAACTAATGAAAAACTGTTTTTT.